This T cell receptor (beta chain) was sequenced for a study of blood T cell repertoires in COVID-19. Background on the study: Samples taken during acute and convalescent COVID-19 were collected in the United States, Italy and Spain. T cells, B-cell-depleted T cells, or PBMCs provided the cDNA or gDNA that served as material.

Study processing details: The assay estimated nucleated cells by amplifying reference gene primers. Sequencing was performed with immunoSEQ multiplex PCR; in TCRdb, only in-frame clones are kept and a portion is missing. V and J calls and clone size come straight from that table; D and trimming were deduced from the DNA. The repertoire holds about 210,000 clones, 70% to 85% seen once, with 9.7% in the top ten. CDR3 size: 15 residues. With 2 bases removed from V and 3 bases from J, the gap between germline ends came to 14 bases. Germline V lookup: CDR1 SGHRS, CDR2 YFSETQ. The chain uses TRBV5-1 and TRBJ2-5; D may be TRBD2 (6 bases). The sequenced sample was peripheral blood. This TCR came from a man aged 50-60 years with active or convalescent COVID-19. CDR3 loop: CASSFFRAGKETQYF. In nucleotides, the CDR3 is TGCGCCAGCAGCTTCTTCAGGGCGGGGAAAGAGACCCAGTACTTC.